The source of this TCR beta chain is a study of cytomegalovirus exposure and HLA in healthy donors (dated by TCRdb to about 2017). About the investigation overall: In an earlier analysis of 450 to 750 of the donors, less than 350 Gb of sequence data and 100 million or so unique TCR beta sequences from about 190 million T cells were reported. An earlier analysis of some 600 of the donors applied high-throughput TCR beta sequencing to assess whether each TCR beta V gene segment acted as functional or pseudogenic. Every repertoire in the discovery cohort had been generated on one and the same sequencing platform. Typing coverage varied by locus: about 620-640 donors for A, B, C, DRB1 and DQB1; roughly 520 for DQA1; approximately 570 for DPA1; roughly 470 for DPB1. Among over 350 genotyped donors of the cohort, an average of approximately 230,000 unique TCR beta nucleotide sequences were sequenced per donor, around 20% of them non-productive. Both class I and class II loci were covered by HLA typing, at four-digit resolution. In addition to the first cohort of approximately 650 subjects, a separate validation cohort of 100 to 150 different subjects was used. The later analysis used no new phenotypic data to find candidate immune exposures, relying instead on TCR beta sequences and their occurrence across donors. In a later analysis, previously published TCR beta repertoires from several hundred donors were re-analyzed and high-resolution HLA genotyping was added so that TCR occurrence patterns could be studied. The genetic ancestry cluster associated with self-reported Caucasian donors included about four fifths of the roughly 360 genotyped donors. Around 330 gigabases of sequencing data and 75 million to 85 million unique TCR sequences made up an early release that covered 640 HLA-typed donors. The T cell repertoires of about 700 subjects were profiled by immunosequencing and related to cytomegalovirus serostatus. The study combined high-throughput TCR immunosequencing, statistical association of individual TCRs with disease status, and machine learning to predict cytomegalovirus infection status. Donor age, sex, ethnicity and CMV serostatus were compiled together with the repertoire data. The aim of the study was to test whether cataloging public T cell receptors could identify signatures of past pathogen exposure. Genome-wide SNP genotypes for about three fifths of the 666 donors were used in a later genetic analysis, which treated that subset as a discovery cohort. Four to six DR-DQ haplotypes were handled as single units for association and clustering because linkage in the cohort was strong. What the authors observed across the whole study: Because counts were too low, more than 15 rarely observed V segments, including chromosome 9 orphons, were excluded from the earlier analysis of around 590 of the donors. Linkage disequilibrium might explain the correlated functional status among segregating V segments, but an unknown experimental factor could not be ruled out. V-gene and J-gene trimming of TCR beta chains was associated with a missense DCLRE1C variant in a later genetic analysis, and the association was replicated in an independent cohort. In a later analysis, the rate of TCR association differed among HLA loci, with DRB1 alleles having the most associated TCRs and HLA-C alleles having the fewest. In a later analysis, HLA-associated TCR beta chains showed more clonal expansion and lower generation probabilities than non-associated chains that were equally common. The presence/absence analyses assumed that sequencing depth was roughly uniform across donors, and that assumption may not be true. A cluster of highly shared sequence variants was judged likely to be a technical artifact of the sequencing pipeline. A later analysis associated about 17,000 TCR beta sequences with specific HLA alleles at a false discovery rate of 0.05. When HLA alleles, especially DR and DQ, strongly co-occurred, TCR associations were difficult to assign to individual alleles. In vitro tests confirmed that three of the cytomegalovirus-associated TCR beta chains recognize cytomegalovirus antigens. In a later analysis, most CMV-associated TCR beta chains were found to appear HLA-restricted, with HLA associations seemingly driven largely by CMV exposure. A further reported finding was that TCR beta sequences accurately predicted the HLA-A and HLA-B alleles for most subjects in the first cohort. In this cohort, only TCR beta chains were sequenced, and detectable features were limited by the absence of alpha or paired-chain data. For the cohort, immune exposure information was limited to CMV serostatus. A total of 150 or so TCR beta chains were listed by the study as associated with cytomegalovirus. Across donors, most TCR sequences were observed very rarely, whereas some public TCRs were present in many individuals. According to a later genetic analysis, donors in an Asian-associated ancestry cluster had fewer N-insertions in productive TCRs than the roughly 700-donor mean. In an earlier analysis of some 500 of the donors, most TCR beta V segments appeared in productive rearrangements about 90% or about 30% of the time, broadly matching IMGT annotations. The authors suggested that the approach could potentially be generalized to other disease states and immunological phenotypes. According to a later analysis, parvovirus B19, influenza, CMV and Epstein-Barr virus appeared linked to several top co-occurrence clusters. HLA typing was unavailable for some donors at each locus, so association tests used only the typed subset. The classifier was reported to diagnose cytomegalovirus status with high specificity and sensitivity in both the original and validation cohorts.

As to this clone: The clone's antigen remains unknown. Base quality data are lacking; no much larger clone is found one base away.

Library construction relied on the immunoSEQ multiplex PCR assay. For the multiplex PCR, a mixture combining 60 forward primers for TCR Vbeta segments and 13 reverse primers for TCR Jbeta segments was used. The CDR3 region of rearranged TCR beta genes was amplified from genomic DNA by a multiplex PCR assay. Amplified TCR beta libraries were sequenced as 87-base-pair reads on the Illumina HiSeq System. The original methods were these. In a later analysis, 70 million to 95 million unique TCR beta chains were counted across the roughly 670 repertoires, and approximately 11 million of these chains were shared by at least two donors. Raw reads were error-corrected and collapsed into unique sequences with a nearest-neighbor algorithm that merged closely related sequences to remove PCR and sequencing errors. CDR3 sequences were aligned to IMGT reference sequences to assign V, D and J gene segments. For a sequence to be retained, a match of at least six nucleotides to both a V gene segment and a J gene segment was required. A rearrangement counted as productive if the CDR3 had no stop codons and remained in frame with V and J, and every other rearrangement counted as non-productive. Following IMGT convention, CDR3 was defined as the stretch from the second conserved V-encoded cysteine to the conserved J-encoded phenylalanine. Sequences without an unambiguous match to a single V gene segment were excluded from the earlier analysis of 500 to 700 of the donors. An earlier analysis of several hundred of the donors called V segments functional above 56.7% productive rearrangements and segregating when the between-donor standard deviation exceeded 5%. A statistical classification framework was developed to diagnose cytomegalovirus status using the catalog of TCR beta chain sequences. In a later analysis, TCR nucleotide sequences were compared against IMGT/GENE-DB human TR gene sequences so that V and J genes could be assigned. Using the TCRdist pipeline, a later analysis assigned CDR3 sequences along with most-parsimonious VDJ recombination scenarios. In a later analysis, each TCR beta chain was defined by its CDR3 amino acid sequence together with its V-gene family, and reads without a unique V-gene family were excluded. As a way to deal with suspected cross-contamination and a sequencing artifact, a later analysis dropped hundreds of nucleotide sequences that were highly shared and had low generation probability. A later analysis calculated a clonal expansion index for each public chain from normalized within-repertoire ranks of inferred template counts. Generation probabilities in a later analysis came from a VDJ recombination model fitted to out-of-frame rearrangements, and those results were checked against IGoR. In a later analysis, hypergeometric tests were used to score TCR-TCR, TCR-HLA and TCR-CMV co-occurrence, with a repertoire-size bias correction applied to TCR pairs. A later analysis estimated false discovery rates by permuting HLA or CMV assignments 20 times. A later analysis grouped co-occurring TCRs with DBSCAN, adding TCRdist sequence similarity when clustering within HLA-allele-positive subsets. Repertoires with fewer than 30,000 or more than 120,000 public chains, plus five repertoires with anomalous nucleotide sharing, were excluded from co-occurrence clustering. In TCRdb, the immuneACCESS table is reduced to in-frame sequences with V and J assigned. These tables do not hold every clone; where another copy was compared, an unresolved V gene accounts for under half, and the others remain unexplained. Clone size and the V and J calls come from that table; the DNA yielded D and trimming. This sample has about 180,000 clones in its table, and around 77% of those were observed once. Approximately 2.5% of the sample is in the top ten clones.

In total, roughly 710 healthy bone marrow donors made up the cohort. All cohort members were sampled while nominally healthy, although unrecorded immune exposures were likely present. The donor tested CMV seronegative, placing the donor among the 350 or so seronegative members of the cohort. A peripheral blood sample was provided by each donor, and peripheral blood mononuclear cells were used for TCR beta sequencing. Genomic DNA extraction from the blood cell samples was performed with the Qiagen DNeasy Blood Extraction Kit. The source material was PBMCs. The TCR was taken from a man in his sixties in good health and CMV-seronegative.

The DNA sequence is TGTGCCACCAGCAGAGATAAGGGGGCTTGGTTGGGCACTGAAGCTTTCTTT. Its product reads: CATSRDKGAWLGTEAFF. Here the chain combines TRBV15 and TRBJ1-1; 7 bases in the middle match TRBD1. V has 0 bases trimmed and J has 4 bases trimmed; junction bases matching no gene number 11. Including cysteine and phenylalanine, the CDR3 has 17 amino acids. CDR3 DNA is the only sequence kept; it has 51 bases, read in frame from the first base. From a lookup of the germline V gene (reference sequence), CDR1 and CDR2 are LNHNV and YYDKDF.